These 3 T cell receptor beta chains originate from one sample sequenced in a study of blood T cell repertoires in COVID-19. Assay: immunoSEQ multiplex PCR; the TCRdb copy retains only in-frame clones and omits some. The sample lists about 300,000 clones, 65% to 90% occurring once. The specimen was PBMCs or T cells enriched from blood (not recorded which). The receptors here all came from a woman younger than 35 who had recovered from COVID-19.

The chain uses TRBV7-9 and TRBJ1-4; D ambiguous. Germline V gives CDR1 SEHNR, CDR2 FQNEAQ (reference sequence). V was trimmed by 1 base and J by 6 bases, leaving 6 bases between them. The CDR3 contains 13 residues. The CDR3 sequence is CASSLGGYEKLFF. The CDR3 DNA follows: TGTGCCAGCAGCTTAGGAGGGTATGAAAAACTGTTTTTT.

The V and J genes are TRBV14 and TRBJ2-1, with D perhaps matching TRBD2 (5 bases). Trimming removed 1 base from V and 0 bases from J, with 16 bases in between. The germline V gene encodes CDR1 SGHDN and CDR2 FVKESK. The CDR3 loop spans 18 amino acids. Here the CDR3 DNA reads TGTGCCAGCAGCCAAGGTATAGGCGGGCCGAGCTCCTACAATGAGCAGTTCTTC. It yields the protein CASSQGIGGPSSYNEQFF.

The chain couples TRBV11-3 to TRBJ1-1; D may be TRBD1 (5 bases). This CDR3 is 13 amino acids long. V dropped 6 bases and J dropped 5 bases, with 13 bases sitting between them. CDR1 and CDR2 from the germline V gene are SGHNT and YENEEA. CDR3: CASRARGETEAFF. As DNA, the CDR3 is TGTGCCAGCAGAGCCCGGGGGGAAACTGAAGCTTTCTTT.